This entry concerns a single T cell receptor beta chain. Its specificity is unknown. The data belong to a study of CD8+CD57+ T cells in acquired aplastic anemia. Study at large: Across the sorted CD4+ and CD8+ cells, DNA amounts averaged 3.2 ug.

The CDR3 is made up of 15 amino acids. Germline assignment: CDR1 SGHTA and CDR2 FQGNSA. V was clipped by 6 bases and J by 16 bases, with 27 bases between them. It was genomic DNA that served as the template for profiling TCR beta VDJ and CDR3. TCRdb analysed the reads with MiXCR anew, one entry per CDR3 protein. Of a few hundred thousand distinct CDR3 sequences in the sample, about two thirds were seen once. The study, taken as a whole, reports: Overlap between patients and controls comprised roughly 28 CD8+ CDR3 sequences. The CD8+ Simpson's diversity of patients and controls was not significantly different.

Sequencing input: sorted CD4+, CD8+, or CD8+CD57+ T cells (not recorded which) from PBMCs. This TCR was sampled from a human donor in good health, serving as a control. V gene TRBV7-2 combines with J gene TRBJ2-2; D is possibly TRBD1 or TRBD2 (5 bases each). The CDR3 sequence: CASSWTGTVYGYTFF. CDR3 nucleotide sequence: TGTGCCAGCAGTTGGACCGGGACGGTCTATGGCTACACGTTTTTT.